This entry concerns a single TCR beta chain. Antigen: not known. The sample originates from a study of blood T cells in healthy people across ages. With 2 bases removed from V and 1 base from J, the gap between germline ends came to 18 bases. The length of the CDR3 is 18 residues. Germline CDR1 KGHSH, CDR2 LQKENI. Overall study results and limits: Getting older went along with TCR beta diversity per million T cells dropping roughly linearly. Naive T cell percentage strongly correlated with TCR beta diversity. Investigators viewed diversity estimates from one million T cells as underestimates, the study reported.

It was with a sample-barcoded 5' primer and a J-beta primer mix that a second PCR of about 6 to 12 cycles was run. TCRdb re-called the 5' RACE reads with MiXCR, one entry per CDR3 protein. The repertoire consists of 1.5 million to 2 million distinct CDR3 sequences, with approximately 40% occurring once and the leading ten covering roughly 23%. This clonotype was obtained from a human donor in good health. The specimen sequenced was blood. The chain couples TRBV18 to TRBJ2-1; tentatively, D is TRBD2 (6 bases). In DNA, the CDR3 is TGTGCCAGCTCACCATTTCTCTCCGGGGGTCAGTCCTACAATGAGCAGTTCTTC. The encoded protein is CASSPFLSGGQSYNEQFF.